The present T cell receptor beta chain was sequenced within a study of shared clonotypes between healthy human individuals. V was shortened by 5 bases and J by 4 bases, with 14 bases between the two germline ends. Per the germline V gene, CDR1 is LNHDA and CDR2 is SQIVND (reference sequence). CDR3 length: 14 residues. The table came from immunoSEQ multiplex PCR; TCRdb's copy has only in-frame clones and leaves some out. The sample carries about 1.4 million clones, around 97% recorded once. J is TRBJ1-2 and V is TRBV19; D unclear. The sample was naive CD4+ T cells sorted from blood. Subset denoted: CD45RA+ positively selected. The TCR comes from a man aged 25-45 years in good health. Here the CDR3 reads CASSSSRGSYGYTF. The CDR3 DNA reads TGTGCCAGTAGTTCGTCCCGTGGGTCCTATGGCTACACCTTC.